Below, one T cell receptor beta chain is given with its context. In the authors' methods: By means of reference gene primer amplification, nucleated cell counts were estimated. Measured with immunoSEQ multiplex PCR; TCRdb has only the in-frame clones, and not every one. V and J calls and clone size are as listed in that table; D and trimming were resolved from the DNA. The table has 80,000 to 100,000 clones, about 77% seen once. J was trimmed by 3 bases and V by 5 bases; bases with no gene match: 4. CDR3 length: 15 residues. Germline CDR1 reads ENHRY; CDR2 reads SYGVKD. This sample is part of a study of blood T cell repertoires in COVID-19. Study as a whole: T cells, B-cell-depleted T cells, or PBMCs provided the cDNA or gDNA that served as material.

The chain recombines TRBV10-3 with TRBJ2-3; 11 positions match TRBD1. Sequencing input: peripheral blood. This clonotype was sampled from a human donor in a cohort sampled during active COVID-19. The CDR3 loop reads CAISPGQGATDTQYF. In nucleotides, the CDR3 is TGTGCCATCAGTCCTGGACAGGGGGCTACAGATACGCAGTATTTT.